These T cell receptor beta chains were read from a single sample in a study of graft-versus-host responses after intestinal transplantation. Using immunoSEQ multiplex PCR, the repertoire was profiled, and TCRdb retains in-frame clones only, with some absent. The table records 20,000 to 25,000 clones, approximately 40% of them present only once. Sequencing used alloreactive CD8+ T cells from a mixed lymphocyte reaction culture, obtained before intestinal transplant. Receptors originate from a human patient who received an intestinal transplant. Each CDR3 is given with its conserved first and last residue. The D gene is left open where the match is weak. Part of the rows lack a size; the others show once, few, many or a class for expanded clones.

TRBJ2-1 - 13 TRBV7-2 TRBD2 CASGPLAADEQFF TGTGCCAGCGGCCCCCTAGCGGCCGATGAGCAGTTCTTC
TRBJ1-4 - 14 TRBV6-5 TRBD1 CASSQQGADEKLFF TGTGCCAGCAGTCAACAGGGGGCGGATGAAAAACTGTTTTTT
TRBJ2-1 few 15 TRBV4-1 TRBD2 CASSQGWEGIDEQFF TGCGCCAGCAGCCAAGGCTGGGAGGGAATCGATGAGCAGTTCTTC
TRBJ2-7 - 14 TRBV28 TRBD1 CASSPGDRDYEQYF TGTGCCAGCAGCCCCGGGGACAGGGACTACGAGCAGTACTTC
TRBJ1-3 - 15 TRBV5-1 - CASSLEGASVNTIYF TGCGCCAGCAGCTTGGAAGGAGCCAGCGTTAACACCATATATTTT
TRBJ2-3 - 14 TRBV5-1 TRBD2 CASSLLAGENTQYF TGCGCCAGCAGCTTACTAGCGGGAGAAAATACGCAGTATTTT
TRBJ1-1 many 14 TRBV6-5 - CASRPNHRNTEAFF TGTGCCAGCAGACCCAATCATAGGAACACTGAAGCTTTCTTT
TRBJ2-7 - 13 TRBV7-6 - CASSLDSAYEQYF TGTGCCAGCAGCTTAGACTCGGCCTACGAGCAGTACTTC
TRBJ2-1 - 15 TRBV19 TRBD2 CASSIAGGPYNEQFF TGTGCCAGTAGTATAGCGGGAGGGCCGTACAATGAGCAGTTCTTC
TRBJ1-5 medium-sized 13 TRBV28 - CASRTDSNQPQHF TGTGCCAGCAGGACGGATAGCAATCAGCCCCAGCATTTT
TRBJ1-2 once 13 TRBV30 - CAWLTWGTAGYTF TGTGCCTGGCTGACGTGGGGTACCGCGGGCTACACCTTC
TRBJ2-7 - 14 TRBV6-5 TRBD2 CASGGLAAPYEQYF TGTGCCAGCGGGGGACTAGCGGCCCCCTACGAGCAGTACTTC
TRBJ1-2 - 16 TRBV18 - CASSPMGRALGDGYTF TGTGCCAGCTCACCTATGGGACGAGCACTGGGGGATGGCTACACCTTC